Following are 4 T cell receptor beta chains from one sample sequenced in a study of CD8 T cells in Susac syndrome. Random hexamers were used to reverse transcribe an amount of roughly 0.5 to 1 ug RNA. TCRdb used MiXCR to reprocess the immunoSEQ multiplex PCR reads, holding one entry per CDR3 protein. The top ten hold 0.2% to 0.25% of the sample, which has approximately 300,000 distinct CDR3 sequences, roughly 85% seen once. Sequenced: CD8+ T cells from PBMCs. The receptors originated from a human donor with multiple sclerosis.

The rearrangement uses TRBV7-9 and TRBJ1-2; perhaps TRBD1 as D (6 bases). The ends were cut back, 3 bases at V and 3 bases at J, with 20 bases in the middle. The germline CDR1 and CDR2 sequences are SEHNR and FQNEAQ (reference sequence). The CDR3 loop spans 17 amino acids. For the CDR3, the DNA is TGTGCCAGCAGCTTTGTACGTATAGGGACAAGAGACTATGGCTACACCTTC. Amino acids: CASSFVRIGTRDYGYTF. The full variable domain, completed using reference TRBV7-9 and TRBJ1-2, is DTGVSQNPRHKITKRGQNVTFRCDPISEHNRLYWYRQTLGQGPEFLTYFQNEAQLEKSRLLSDRFSAERPKGSFSTLEIQRTEQGDSAMYLCASSFVRIGTRDYGYTFGSGTRLTVV.

The CDR3 coding sequence is TGTGCCAGCAGCCTTGGGGGTATAAGCACTGAAGCTTTCTTT. Protein product: CASSLGGISTEAFF. This rearrangement joins TRBV5-5 to TRBJ1-1, with D perhaps matching TRBD1 (5 bases). CDR1 SGHKS and CDR2 YYEKEE come from the germline V gene (reference sequence). CDR3 length equals 14 residues. The ends were cut back, 4 bases at V and 4 bases at J, with 14 bases in the middle.

The CDR3 protein is CASTAPGGTYGYTF. Here the CDR3 DNA reads TGTGCCAGCACCGCACCAGGGGGTACCTATGGCTACACCTTC. V is TRBV28 and J is TRBJ1-2; 7 bases line up with TRBD1. Trimming took 7 bases from V and 4 from J; bases not matched to a gene: 9. The CDR3 contains 14 residues. Germline CDR1 and CDR2: MDHEN and SYDVKM.

The chain is built from TRBV7-9 and TRBJ2-7; no reliable D call. Germline V lookup: CDR1 SEHNR, CDR2 FQNEAQ (reference sequence). The germline V and J ends were trimmed by 4 bases and 3 bases, with 10 bases remaining between them. The CDR3 runs to 13 residues. The CDR3 DNA reads TGTGCCAGCAGCTCTGCACGGATCTACGAGCAGTACTTC. It translates to CASSSARIYEQYF.